A selection of T cell receptor beta chains follows, all from one sample in a study of CD8 T cell repertoires and HIV-1 epitope variants. No antigens are known for them. Assay: immunoSEQ multiplex PCR; the TCRdb copy retains only in-frame clones and omits some. The table records 4,500 to 6,000 clones, around two thirds of them present only once. Sequencing was done on a sample of cultured CD8+ T cells derived from PBMCs. These receptors were taken from a male donor with HIV. CDR3s include the opening cysteine and the closing phenylalanine or tryptophan. A D gene is named only where the DNA matches it firmly. Not all rows give a size; the values are once, few, many and, for expanded clones, a class.

D,J,V,size,CDR3,DNA
.,TRBJ1-2,TRBV19,.,CASRTSGSGHGYTF,TGTGCCAGTAGGACTTCGGGGTCAGGGCATGGCTACACCTTC
TRBD1,TRBJ2-5,TRBV2,once,CASSGKTGDQETQYF,TGTGCCAGCAGTGGAAAAACAGGGGATCAAGAGACCCAGTACTTC
.,TRBJ2-6,TRBV28,.,CASGMNSGANVLTF,TGTGCCAGTGGGATGAACTCTGGGGCCAACGTCCTGACTTTC
.,TRBJ2-2,TRBV9,few,CASSEGFWNTGELFF,TGTGCCAGCTCGGAAGGGTTCTGGAACACCGGGGAGCTGTTTTTT
.,TRBJ1-1,TRBV30,.,CAWSVADTEAFF,TGTGCCTGGAGTGTTGCGGACACTGAAGCTTTCTTT
.,TRBJ1-5,TRBV14,few,CASSPYTGNQPQHF,TGTGCCAGCAGTCCCTACACGGGCAATCAGCCCCAGCATTTT
TRBD2,TRBJ2-1,TRBV4-3,.,CASSQDTSGRYNEQFF,TGCGCCAGCAGCCAAGACACTAGCGGGCGCTACAATGAGCAGTTCTTC
TRBD2,TRBJ2-1,TRBV19,.,CASSMAGVWMDNEQFF,TGTGCCAGTAGTATGGCGGGGGTTTGGATGGACAATGAGCAGTTCTTC
.,TRBJ2-5,TRBV12-5,.,CASGYWGAEETQYF,TGTGCTAGTGGTTACTGGGGGGCCGAGGAGACCCAGTACTTC
TRBD2,TRBJ2-7,TRBV2,few,CASSETSGRGRFDEQYF,TGTGCCAGCAGTGAAACTAGCGGGAGAGGTCGTTTCGACGAGCAGTACTTC
.,TRBJ1-1,TRBV15,.,CATSRDRGWWTEAFF,TGTGCCACCAGCAGAGACCGAGGGTGGTGGACTGAAGCTTTCTTT
TRBD2,TRBJ2-3,TRBV6-5,.,CASSSWTSGDTDTQYF,TGTGCCAGCAGTTCCTGGACTAGCGGGGACACAGATACGCAGTATTTT
TRBD1,TRBJ1-5,TRBV4-3,.,CASSQDVQGYNQPQHF,TGCGCCAGCAGCCAAGATGTACAGGGGTACAATCAGCCCCAGCATTTT
.,TRBJ2-1,TRBV6-5,.,CASSYYGPPQGDEQFF,TGTGCCAGCAGTTACTACGGGCCCCCTCAGGGAGATGAGCAGTTCTTC
.,TRBJ2-2,TRBV14,.,CASRLEANTGELFF,TGTGCCAGCAGGCTAGAAGCGAACACCGGGGAGCTGTTTTTT
.,TRBJ2-1,TRBV27,few,CASSDRTILDEQFF,TGTGCCAGCAGCGACCGGACTATTCTCGATGAGCAGTTCTTC
.,TRBJ2-3,TRBV19,.,CASSIVTGGTDTQYF,TGTGCCAGTAGTATAGTTACGGGAGGCACAGATACGCAGTATTTT
TRBD2,TRBJ2-1,TRBV27,.,CASSFAGGFNEQFF,TGTGCCAGCAGTTTTGCGGGAGGATTCAATGAGCAGTTCTTC
.,TRBJ2-7,TRBV6-5,few,CASSSPWGGPYEQYF,TGTGCCAGCAGTTCCCCGTGGGGCGGCCCCTACGAGCAGTACTTC
TRBD2,TRBJ2-1,TRBV29-1,.,CSVAAGELTYNEQFF,TGCAGCGTTGCAGCGGGAGAACTCACTTACAATGAGCAGTTCTTC
.,TRBJ2-7,TRBV28,few,CASSLLLISYEQYF,TGTGCCAGCAGTCTTCTCTTGATCTCCTACGAGCAGTACTTC
TRBD2,TRBJ2-3,TRBV7-6,.,CASSLARASGTSTDTQYF,TGTGCCAGCAGCTTAGCGCGGGCTAGCGGGACGAGCACAGATACGCAGTATTTT
.,TRBJ2-7,TRBV27,.,CASSSLGGEQYF,TGTGCCAGCAGTTCCCTCGGTGGCGAGCAGTACTTC
.,TRBJ2-2,TRBV5-4,.,CASSLATGTGELFF,TGTGCCAGCAGCTTGGCCACGGGGACCGGGGAGCTGTTTTTT
TRBD1,TRBJ1-2,TRBV27,.,CASSGTGGSYGYTF,TGTGCCAGCAGTGGGACAGGGGGATCCTATGGCTACACCTTC
TRBD1,TRBJ2-7,TRBV5-1,.,CASSLGTGLYEQYF,TGCGCCAGCAGCTTGGGGACAGGGCTCTACGAGCAGTACTTC
TRBD2,TRBJ2-1,TRBV19,.,CASSLGGGGAFNEQFF,TGTGCCAGTAGCCTAGGAGGCGGGGGGGCCTTCAATGAGCAGTTCTTC
TRBD1,TRBJ1-5,TRBV19,.,CASSAGTAFPQHF,TGTGCCAGTAGTGCCGGGACAGCTTTTCCCCAGCATTTT
TRBD2,TRBJ2-7,TRBV2,.,CASSSLAGEKYEQYF,TGTGCCAGCAGTTCTCTAGCGGGAGAGAAATACGAGCAGTACTTC
.,TRBJ1-2,TRBV2,.,CASSGVAGQNYGYTF,TGTGCCAGCAGTGGAGTTGCAGGCCAAAACTATGGCTACACCTTC
TRBD1,TRBJ2-1,TRBV11-3,.,CASSFRQGQGNEQFF,TGTGCCAGCAGCTTCCGACAGGGACAGGGCAATGAGCAGTTCTTC
.,TRBJ1-6,TRBV6-5,.,CASRYRDGSPLHF,TGTGCCAGCAGGTACAGGGACGGATCACCCCTCCACTTT
TRBD1,TRBJ2-7,TRBV4-2,.,CASSHLGTGTGSSNEQYF,TGTGCCAGCAGCCACCTTGGGACCGGGACAGGGAGCTCCAACGAGCAGTACTTC
.,TRBJ1-1,TRBV5-6,few,CASSLGAAMNTEAFF,TGTGCCAGCAGCTTGGGGGCAGCAATGAACACTGAAGCTTTCTTT
TRBD2,TRBJ2-3,TRBV11-2,.,CASSSSSGRALSETQYF,TGTGCCAGCAGCTCCTCTAGCGGGAGGGCCCTATCAGAAACGCAGTATTTT
TRBD2,TRBJ2-2,TRBV6-5,.,CASSLAGTGELFF,TGTGCCAGCTCCCTAGCGGGCACCGGGGAGCTGTTTTTT
TRBD2,TRBJ2-1,TRBV4-2,.,CASSQEGLAVEQFF,TGTGCCAGCAGCCAAGAAGGGCTAGCGGTTGAGCAGTTCTTC